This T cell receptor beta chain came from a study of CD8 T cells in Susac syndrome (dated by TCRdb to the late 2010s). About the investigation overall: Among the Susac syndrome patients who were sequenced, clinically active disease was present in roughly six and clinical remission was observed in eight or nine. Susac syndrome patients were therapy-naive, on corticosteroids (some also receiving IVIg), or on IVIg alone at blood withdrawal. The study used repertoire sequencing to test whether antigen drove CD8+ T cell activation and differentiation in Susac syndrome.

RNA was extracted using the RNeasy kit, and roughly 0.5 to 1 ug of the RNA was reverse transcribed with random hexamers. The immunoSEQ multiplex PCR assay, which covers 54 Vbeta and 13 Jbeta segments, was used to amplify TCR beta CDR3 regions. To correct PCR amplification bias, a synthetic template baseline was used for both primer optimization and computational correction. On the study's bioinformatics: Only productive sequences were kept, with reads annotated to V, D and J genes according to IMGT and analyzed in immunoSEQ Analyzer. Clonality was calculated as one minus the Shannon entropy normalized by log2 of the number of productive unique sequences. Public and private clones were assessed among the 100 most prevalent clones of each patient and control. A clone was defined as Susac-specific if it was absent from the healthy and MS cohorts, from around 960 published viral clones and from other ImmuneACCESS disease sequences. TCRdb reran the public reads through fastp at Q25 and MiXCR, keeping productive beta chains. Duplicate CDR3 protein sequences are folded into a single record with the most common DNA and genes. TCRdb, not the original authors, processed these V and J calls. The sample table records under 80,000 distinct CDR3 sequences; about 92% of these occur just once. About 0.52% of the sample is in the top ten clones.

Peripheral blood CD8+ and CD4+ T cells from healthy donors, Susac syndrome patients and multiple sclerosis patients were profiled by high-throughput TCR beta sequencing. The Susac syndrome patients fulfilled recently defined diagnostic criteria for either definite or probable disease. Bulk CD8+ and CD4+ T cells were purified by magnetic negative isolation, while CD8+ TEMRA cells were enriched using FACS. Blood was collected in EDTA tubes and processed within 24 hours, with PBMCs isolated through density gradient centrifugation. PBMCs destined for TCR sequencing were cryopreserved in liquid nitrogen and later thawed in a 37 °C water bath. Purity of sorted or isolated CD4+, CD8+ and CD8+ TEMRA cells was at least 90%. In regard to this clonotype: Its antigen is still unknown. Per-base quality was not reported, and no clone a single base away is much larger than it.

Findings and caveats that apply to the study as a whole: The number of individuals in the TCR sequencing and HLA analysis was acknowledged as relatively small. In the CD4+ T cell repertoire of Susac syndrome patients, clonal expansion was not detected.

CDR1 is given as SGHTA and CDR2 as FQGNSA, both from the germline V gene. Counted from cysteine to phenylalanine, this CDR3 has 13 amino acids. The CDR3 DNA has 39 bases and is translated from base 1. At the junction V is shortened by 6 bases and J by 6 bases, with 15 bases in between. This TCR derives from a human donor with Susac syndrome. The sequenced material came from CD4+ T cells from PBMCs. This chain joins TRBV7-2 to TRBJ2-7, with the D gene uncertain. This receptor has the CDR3 CASSPTSSGEQYF. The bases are TGTGCCAGCAGTCCCACCAGTAGTGGCGAGCAGTACTTC.